These 31 T cell receptor beta chains came from one sample sequenced in a study of T-cell reconstitution after alpha-beta-depleted transplantation in children (dated by TCRdb to the mid-2010s). Receptor amplification or capture employed PCR. TCRdb shows the sequencer as Illumina HiSeq 2500. Molecular barcoding was employed in the preparation of TCR libraries, with unique molecular identifiers being used to normalize TCRbeta repertoire quantification. The public reads were run again by TCRdb, first through fastp at Q25 and then through MiXCR, and only productive beta chains were kept. Rows are unified per CDR3 protein, each entry keeping the most common DNA and genes. Counted in this sample were about 460,000 distinct CDR3 sequences; roughly 10% of them appeared once. Roughly 2.1% of the sample goes to the ten largest clones. The sample's treatment or condition, from its label and the paper: allogeneic hematopoietic cell transplantation with graft depleted of TCRalphabeta T cells and CD19 B cells.

Here the sequenced sample was PBMCs, taken before TCRalphabeta/CD19-depleted stem cell transplant. These receptors came from a child aged 2-9 years with inherited bone marrow failure, due to receive a stem cell transplant.

A note on this clonotype: The junction departs from the called germline gene at one end, perhaps through a read error. This sequence joins TRBV11-2 and TRBJ2-1; the D gene could be TRBD1 or TRBD2 (5 bases each). This CDR3 region has 14 residues. Germline V gene data show CDR1 as SGHAT and CDR2 as FQNNGV. The CDR3 loop reads CASSPVGTYNEPFF. CDR3 DNA: TGTGCCAGCAGCCCGGTGGGGACCTACAATGAGCCGTTCTTC.

Ten or more counts support this clonotype. V usage is TRBV21-1 and J usage is TRBJ1-4; the table's D call, TRBD1, was not checked against the DNA. TRBV21-1 is an annotated pseudogene. CDR3 length: 21 residues. In DNA form, the CDR3 reads TGTGCCAGCAGCAACCACTCTCTCAAGTCCCGGGACAGGGACCGGTGGGAAAAACTGTTTTTT. This gives the protein CASSNHSLKSRDRDRWEKLFF.

Ten or more counts support this clonotype. The CDR3 nucleotides read TGTGCCAGCAGACAGAGCGGGTACCTCCCAGATACGCAGTATTTT. As protein: CASRQSGYLPDTQYF. The V call is TRBV4-2, the J call TRBJ2-3; D might be TRBD2 (6 bases). With 6 bases removed from V and 4 bases from J, the gap between germline ends came to 17 bases. This CDR3 comprises 15 residues. The germline V gene has CDR1 LGHNA and CDR2 YNFKEQ.

This clonotype came up many times. This chain connects TRBV4-2 to TRBJ2-7; 7 nucleotides line up with TRBD2. CDR3 length: 15 residues. CDR1 and CDR2 from the germline V gene are LGHNA and YNFKEQ. V shed 2 bases and J 0 bases; nucleotides not matched to a gene: 4. DNA for the CDR3: TGTGCCAGCAGCCAAACCCGCGGGAGCTCCTACGAGCAGTACTTC. Translating gives CASSQTRGSSYEQYF.

This clonotype was recorded at least ten times. CDR3 sequence reads: CASRSPGRGYQETQYF. The CDR3 nucleotides are TGTGCCAGCAGGTCCCCGGGACGGGGGTACCAAGAGACCCAGTACTTC. The V and J genes are TRBV28 and TRBJ2-5; D is possibly TRBD2 (6 bases). CDR1 MDHEN and CDR2 SYDVKM come from the germline V gene. V shed 6 bases and J shed 0 bases, with 17 bases lying between them. This CDR3 has 16 amino acids.

This clonotype was detected ten times or more. This chain connects TRBV12-3 or TRBV12-4 to TRBJ2-7; no firm D call. V lost 4 bases and J 3 bases, leaving 10 bases between the germline ends. CDR3 length: 13 residues. The CDR3 nucleotides are TGTGCCAGCAGTTGGGCTATGGGCTACGAGCAGTACTTC. Protein: CASSWAMGYEQYF.

The rearrangement uses TRBV29-1 and TRBJ2-3, with a tentative D call TRBD1 (5 bases). The CDR3 sequence is 13 residues long. Trimming removed 7 bases at V and 2 bases at J, with 13 bases between. Germline-derived CDR1 and CDR2 are SQVTM and ANQGSEA. The CDR3 region is CSADTSSTDTQYF. CDR3 DNA sequence: TGCAGCGCGGACACCTCCTCCACAGATACGCAGTATTTT.

This clonotype was picked up many times. The chain couples TRBV25-1 to TRBJ2-7; the match to TRBD2 covers 10 bases. J lost 4 bases, V lost 2 bases, and 2 bases had no gene match. Germline CDR1 and CDR2: MGHDK and SYGVNS. The length of the CDR3 is 14 residues. The CDR3 sequence is CASSEGLAVYEQYF. In nucleotides, the CDR3 is TGTGCCAGCAGTGAAGGACTAGCGGTGTACGAGCAGTACTTC.

This clonotype was seen ten or more times. The V call is TRBV20-1, the J call TRBJ2-2; D not certain. The CDR3 covers 14 residues. Trimming pared 3 bases from V and 6 bases from J, leaving 14 bases between. CDR1 DFQATT and CDR2 SNEGSKA come from the germline V gene (reference sequence). The CDR3, as DNA: TGCAGTGCTAGCGTTGTGAGTGTCCCCGGGGAGCTGTTTTTT. Translating gives CSASVVSVPGELFF.

This clonotype was detected many times. V gene TRBV2 combines with J gene TRBJ2-2, with TRBD1 matching over 7 bases. Losses at the gene ends were 5 bases for V and 7 bases for J; bases not matched to a gene: 10. The V gene's germline CDR1 is SNHLY and CDR2 FYNNEI. The CDR3 length is 15 residues. The CDR3 reads CASSSQDRTGGELFF. DNA for the CDR3: TGTGCCAGCAGTTCTCAGGACAGGACGGGCGGGGAGCTGTTTTTT.

This chain connects TRBV11-1 to TRBJ2-5; TRBD2 matches at 7 bases. Germline V gives CDR1 SGHAT, CDR2 FQDESV (reference sequence). The CDR3 totals 15 residues. Germline trimming cut 0 bases from V and 1 base from J; bases unmatched to any gene: 2. The CDR3 sequence: CASSLAGGLQETQYF. CDR3 bases: TGTGCCAGCAGCTTAGCGGGAGGGCTCCAAGAGACCCAGTACTTC.

This clonotype was found many times. V gene TRBV7-9 combines with J gene TRBJ2-1; D assignment may be TRBD1 or TRBD2 (5 bases each). The CDR3 sequence is 15 residues long. The germline gives CDR1 SEHNR, CDR2 FQNEAQ (reference sequence). Trimming took 2 bases from V and 0 from J, leaving 8 bases between them. The CDR3 sequence: CASSLKGTSYNEQFF. In DNA form, the CDR3 reads TGTGCCAGCAGCTTAAAGGGGACCTCCTACAATGAGCAGTTCTTC.

This clonotype showed up just a few times. The chain employs TRBV30 and TRBJ1-2; D is unresolved. Germline-derived CDR1 and CDR2 are GTSNPN and SVGIG (reference sequence). V was pared by 2 bases and J by 7 bases, with 11 bases between. This CDR3 has 12 residues. The CDR3 region is CAWSRRTGGYTF. DNA for the CDR3: TGTGCCTGGAGTAGGCGAACGGGTGGCTACACCTTC.

This clonotype came up a few times. The chain combines TRBV7-9 with TRBJ2-7, with D perhaps given as TRBD1 or TRBD2 (6 bases each). CDR1 and CDR2 from the germline V gene are SEHNR and FQNEAQ (reference sequence). Trimming removed 0 bases at V and 3 bases at J, with 15 bases between. The length of the CDR3 is 16 residues. CDR3 protein: CASSLARGDLSYEQYF. As DNA, the CDR3 is TGTGCCAGCAGCTTAGCGAGGGGGGATCTGAGCTACGAGCAGTACTTC.

This clonotype was counted ten times or more. The chain links TRBV7-2 to TRBJ2-1; D may correspond to TRBD1 or TRBD2 (5 bases each). Trimming took 3 bases from V and 7 from J, leaving 16 bases between them. The CDR3 length is 15 residues. Germline V gives CDR1 SGHTA, CDR2 FQGNSA. The CDR3 nucleotides are TGTGCCAGCAGCTTCGTGGGAATGGGGGAAAATGAGCAGTTCTTC. Protein product: CASSFVGMGENEQFF.

This clonotype was detected ten times or more. The rearrangement uses TRBV29-1 and TRBJ2-1, with TRBD2 as a possible D gene (6 bases). The V end lost 5 bases, the J end lost 4 bases, and 12 bases lay between the germline ends. CDR1 and CDR2 (germline): SQVTM, ANQGSEA. This CDR3 has 13 amino acids. The DNA of the CDR3 is TGCAGCGTTCGGCTAGCGCCATACAATGAGCAGTTCTTC. It encodes CSVRLAPYNEQFF.

This clonotype has a count of ten or more. The rearrangement joins TRBV7-8 to TRBJ2-1; 8 nucleotides agree with TRBD2. There are 15 residues in the CDR3. Per germline, CDR1 SGHVS and CDR2 FQNEAQ. J gave up 6 bases and V 5 bases, and 9 bases lay outside the gene matches. CDR3 nucleotides: TGTGCCAGCAGCCCAGGACTAGCATGGGCCAATGAGCAGTTCTTC. This translates into CASSPGLAWANEQFF.

The sample holds many counts of this clonotype. The chain employs TRBV5-8 and TRBJ2-2; D unclear. The CDR3 consists of 14 residues. V lost 3 bases and J lost 7, with 13 bases in between. The germline V gene encodes CDR1 SGHTS and CDR2 YDEGEE. The CDR3 nucleotides read TGTGCCAGCAGCTATCGGCCTGTTGGCGGGGAGCTGTTTTTT. Protein sequence: CASSYRPVGGELFF.

This clonotype was seen only a few times. The rearrangement links TRBV7-2 to TRBJ2-1; D unresolved. Germline CDR1 SGHTA, CDR2 FQGNSA. This CDR3 spans 16 amino acids. The V end was cut by 5 bases, the J end by 7 bases, with 21 bases between. The CDR3 region has the DNA TGTGCCAGCAGCCCCTATGATCGGTCTTCACTAAATGAGCAGTTCTTC. Its translation is CASSPYDRSSLNEQFF.

The rearrangement uses TRBV20-1 and TRBJ1-5, with 7 bases that match TRBD1. Germline CDR1 and CDR2: DFQATT and SNEGSKA (reference sequence). Germline trimming cut 2 bases from V and 3 bases from J; bases unmatched to any gene: 4. The CDR3 runs 14 residues. CDR3 sequence: CSARRDSLNQPQHF. CDR3 in DNA: TGCAGTGCTAGAAGGGACAGCCTCAATCAGCCCCAGCATTTT.

This clonotype was recorded at least ten times. The rearrangement uses TRBV12-3 or TRBV12-4 and TRBJ2-3; no clear D. The CDR3 extends over 14 amino acids. Trimming stripped 2 bases from V and 0 bases from J, with 6 bases between. The CDR3 DNA is TGTGCCAGCAGTTTACACCCTAGCACAGATACGCAGTATTTT. Translation: CASSLHPSTDTQYF.

This clonotype occurred many times. J is TRBJ2-5 and V is TRBV4-2; either TRBD1 or TRBD2 may supply D (5 bases each). With 1 base removed from V and 4 bases from J, the gap between germline ends came to 19 bases. This CDR3 spans 17 amino acids. Germline V gene sequence: CDR1 LGHNA, CDR2 YNFKEQ. CDR3 in amino acids: CASSQAPTRGHLETQYF. The CDR3 nucleotides are TGTGCCAGCAGCCAAGCTCCTACGAGGGGCCACTTAGAGACCCAGTACTTC.

The chain recombines TRBV6-2 or TRBV6-3 with TRBJ1-3; D not resolved. Germline V CDR1 and CDR2: MNHEY, SVGEGT. The germline V and J ends were trimmed by 0 bases and 0 bases, with 6 bases remaining between them. The CDR3 loop spans 15 amino acids. In nucleotides, the CDR3 is TGTGCCAGCAGTTACTCGCCGGCCTCTGGAAACACCATATATTTT. Protein: CASSYSPASGNTIYF.

This clonotype was detected ten times or more. The chain recombines TRBV24-1 with TRBJ2-1, with a weak D call TRBD2 (5 bases). V shed 2 bases and J shed 6 bases, with 13 bases lying between them. Per germline, CDR1 KGHDR and CDR2 SFDVKD. The CDR3 is 15 amino acids. In DNA form, the CDR3 reads TGTGCCACCAGTGATTACGGGGTGCCGGGCAATGAGCAGTTCTTC. It specifies CATSDYGVPGNEQFF.

This clonotype was recorded at least ten times. CDR3 in amino acids: CASSPQGAVTEAFF. CDR3 nucleotides: TGTGCCAGCAGTCCACAGGGGGCTGTCACTGAAGCTTTCTTT. The chain couples TRBV27 to TRBJ1-1, with 9 bases aligning to TRBD1. Germline CDR1 MNHEY, CDR2 SMNVEV (reference sequence). The CDR3 spans 14 residues. J was trimmed by 4 bases and V by 5 bases; bases with no gene match: 5.

This clonotype has a count of ten or more. V and J are TRBV27 and TRBJ2-6; D might be TRBD2 (7 bases). The ends were cut back, 0 bases at V and 4 bases at J, with 13 bases in the middle. The germline V gene encodes CDR1 MNHEY and CDR2 SMNVEV (reference sequence). The CDR3 is made up of 17 amino acids. CDR3 region: CASSLSLGGLGANVLTF. CDR3 nucleotides: TGTGCCAGCAGTTTATCATTGGGGGGGCTGGGGGCCAACGTCCTGACTTTC. Based on the CDR3 plus reference TRBV27 and TRBJ2-6, the full variable domain is EAQVTQNPRYLITVTGKKLTVTCSQNMNHEYMSWYRQDPGLGLRQIYYSMNVEVTDKGDVPEGYKVSRKEKRNFPLILESPSPNQTSLYFCASSLSLGGLGANVLTFGAGSRLTVL.

This clonotype was picked up many times. The V and J genes are TRBV11-2 and TRBJ1-2; no clear D. The CDR3 runs 11 residues. Germline V gene data show CDR1 as SGHAT and CDR2 as FQNNGV. Trimming cost V 7 bases and J 4 bases, with 7 bases left between them. This chain's CDR3 is CASTPSYGYTF. The CDR3 nucleotides are TGTGCCAGCACCCCGAGCTATGGCTACACCTTC.

Ten or more counts support this clonotype. The J gene is TRBJ1-1, the V gene TRBV28; 10 bases fit TRBD1. The CDR3 is 14 amino acids. Germline V CDR1 and CDR2: MDHEN, SYDVKM. J was trimmed by 3 bases and V by 6 bases; bases with no gene match: 4. CDR3 sequence: CASRDRGYDTEAFF. In nucleotides, the CDR3 is TGTGCCAGCAGGGACAGGGGGTACGACACTGAAGCTTTCTTT.

Only a few counts were recorded for this clonotype. V and J are TRBV11-2 and TRBJ2-7; TRBD1 is a possible D gene (6 bases). The length of the CDR3 is 15 residues. Trimming pared 5 bases from V and 3 bases from J, leaving 17 bases between. Germline values: CDR1 SGHAT, CDR2 FQNNGV. CDR3 in amino acids: CASSRSGTTHYEQYF. CDR3 in DNA: TGTGCCAGCAGCCGATCCGGGACAACACACTACGAGCAGTACTTC.

This clonotype was observed at least ten times. The CDR3 sequence: CSARDFGQGGQPQHF. In DNA, the CDR3 is TGCAGTGCTAGAGATTTCGGCCAGGGAGGTCAGCCCCAGCATTTT. The rearrangement joins TRBV20-1 to TRBJ1-5, with D maybe TRBD1 (5 bases). V lost 0 bases to trimming and J lost 6 bases, with 15 bases between them. Germline V gene lookup returns CDR1 DFQATT and CDR2 SNEGSKA (reference sequence). The CDR3 is 15 amino acids.

In its sample, this clonotype was seen a few times. The chain is built from TRBV6-1 and TRBJ1-3; 9 bases line up with TRBD1. CDR3 length equals 13 residues. Trimming at V came to 9 bases and at J to 4 bases, leaving 4 bases not matched to a gene. Looked up from germline, CDR1 is MNHNS and CDR2 is SASEGT. CDR3 coding DNA: TGTGCCAGTTACAGGGGGCTGGGAAACACCATATATTTT. The encoded protein is CASYRGLGNTIYF.